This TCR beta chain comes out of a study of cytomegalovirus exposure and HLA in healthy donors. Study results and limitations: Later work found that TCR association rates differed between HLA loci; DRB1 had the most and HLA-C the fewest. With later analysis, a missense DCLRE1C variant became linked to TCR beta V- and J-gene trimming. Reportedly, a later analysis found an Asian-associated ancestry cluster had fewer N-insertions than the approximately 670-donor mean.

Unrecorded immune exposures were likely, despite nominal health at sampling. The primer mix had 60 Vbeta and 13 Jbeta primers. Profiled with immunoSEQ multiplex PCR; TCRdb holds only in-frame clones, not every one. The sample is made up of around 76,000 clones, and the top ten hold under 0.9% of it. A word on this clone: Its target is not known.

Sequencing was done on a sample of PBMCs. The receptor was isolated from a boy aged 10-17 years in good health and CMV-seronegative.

The CDR3: CASSVSEEGLSVGYTF. CDR3 nucleotides: TGTGCCAGCAGCGTATCAGAGGAGGGACTCTCGGTTGGCTACACCTTC. The rearrangement uses TRBV9 and TRBJ1-2, with D perhaps matching TRBD1 (5 bases). This CDR3 is 16 amino acids long. Germline values: CDR1 SGDLS, CDR2 YYNGEE. Trimming took off 1 base at V and 7 bases at J, with 20 bases between the two ends.